This T cell receptor beta chain comes out of a study of T-cell reconstitution after alpha-beta-depleted transplantation in children. Per the germline V gene, CDR1 is LNHDA and CDR2 is SQIVND (reference sequence). Trimming at V came to 7 bases and at J to 4 bases, leaving 10 bases not matched to a gene. The CDR3 covers 14 residues. Preparation of the TCRbeta library used unique molecular identifiers. TCRdb analysed the PCR reads with MiXCR anew, one entry per CDR3 protein. The table includes 450,000 to 500,000 distinct CDR3 sequences, roughly an eighth detected once. This material consisted of PBMCs from the stem cell graft donor, taken from the stem cell graft. The sequence came from a human donor who donated a stem cell graft to a child with combined immunodeficiency. The gene calls are TRBV19 and TRBJ2-7; 7 bases map to TRBD1. The CDR3 DNA sequence: TGTGCCAGTACCCAGGCAGGGGGTTTATACGAGCAGTACTTC. It is translated as CASTQAGGLYEQYF.